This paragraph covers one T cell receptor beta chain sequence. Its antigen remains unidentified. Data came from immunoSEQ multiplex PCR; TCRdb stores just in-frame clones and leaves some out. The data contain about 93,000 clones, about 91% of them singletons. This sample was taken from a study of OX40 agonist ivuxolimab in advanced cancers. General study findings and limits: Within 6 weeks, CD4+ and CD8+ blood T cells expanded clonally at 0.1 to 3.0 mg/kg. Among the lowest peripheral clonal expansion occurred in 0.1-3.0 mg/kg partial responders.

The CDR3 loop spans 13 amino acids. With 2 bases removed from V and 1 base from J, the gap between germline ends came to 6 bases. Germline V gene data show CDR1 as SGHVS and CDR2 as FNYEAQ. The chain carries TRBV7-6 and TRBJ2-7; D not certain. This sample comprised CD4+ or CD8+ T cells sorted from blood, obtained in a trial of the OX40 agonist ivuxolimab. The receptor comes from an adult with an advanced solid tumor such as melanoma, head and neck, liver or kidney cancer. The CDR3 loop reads CASSLSQSYEQYF. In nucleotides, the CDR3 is TGTGCCAGCAGCTTAAGCCAGTCCTACGAGCAGTACTTC.